Listed here are 7 T cell receptor beta chains from one sample, sequenced in a study of cytomegalovirus exposure and HLA in healthy donors. The primer mix had 60 Vbeta and 13 Jbeta primers. Clones were sequenced by immunoSEQ multiplex PCR, and TCRdb holds only the in-frame ones, with some missing. This sample has 90,000 or so clones, with about four fifths found just once. The sample comprised PBMCs. Receptor source: a man aged 50-60 years in good health and CMV-seropositive.

This clone occurred once. This chain uses TRBV29-1 with TRBJ1-2; weak D call: TRBD1 (6 bases). CDR3 length: 17 residues. CDR1 and CDR2 from the germline V gene are SQVTM and ANQGSEA. Trimming shortened V by 3 bases and J by 4 bases, and 24 bases separated the two germline ends. CDR3 bases: TGCAGCGTTGATGCAATCAGGAACAGGGATTGGGCCTATGGCTACACCTTC. Amino acids: CSVDAIRNRDWAYGYTF.

As for this clone: One junction end does not reproduce the germline sequence, and a read error may be involved. The chain joins TRBV7-9 to TRBJ2-5, with 7 bases aligning to TRBD1. Per germline, CDR1 SEHNR and CDR2 FQNEAQ (reference sequence). This CDR3 spans 19 amino acids. The DNA of the CDR3 is TGTTCCAGCAGCGTTCGGTACGGGACAGAGACGATTCAGGGCGAGACCCAGTACTTC. It translates to CSSSVRYGTETIQGETQYF.

The CDR3 loop reads CASSSRAGGNQPQHF. DNA of the CDR3: TGTGCCAGCAGTTCAAGGGCGGGCGGCAATCAGCCCCAGCATTTT. This rearrangement joins TRBV6-6 to TRBJ1-5; D is unresolved. The germline V and J ends were trimmed by 4 bases and 2 bases, with 12 bases remaining between them. The CDR3 is made up of 15 amino acids. Germline V gene data show CDR1 as MNHNY and CDR2 as SVGAGI (reference sequence).

The chain is built from TRBV5-1 and TRBJ2-7; TRBD2 aligns across 12 bases. In germline, CDR1 is SGHRS, CDR2 YFSETQ. Trimming removed 3 bases from V and 0 bases from J; junction bases left unmatched: 4. The CDR3 is 16 residues long. The CDR3 reads CASSWGLAGSSYEQYF. DNA of the CDR3: TGCGCCAGCAGCTGGGGACTAGCGGGTTCCTCCTACGAGCAGTACTTC.

The rearrangement links TRBV7-2 to TRBJ2-7, with TRBD1 as a possible D gene (6 bases). This CDR3 is built from 15 residues. The ends were cut back, 5 bases at V and 4 bases at J, with 18 bases in the middle. In germline, CDR1 is SGHTA, CDR2 FQGNSA. In DNA form, the CDR3 reads TGTGCCAGCAGCGACCGGGACACCCTAGGGTACGAGCAGTACTTC. Translated, it gives CASSDRDTLGYEQYF.

As concerns this clone: Mismatch with germline at one junction end may stem from a read error. The rearrangement joins TRBV7-9 to TRBJ2-7, with D unresolved. The CDR3 is made up of 13 amino acids. Looked up from germline, CDR1 is SEHNR and CDR2 is FQNEAQ (reference sequence). CDR3: CSSSRVQDHEQYF. CDR3 sequence (DNA): TGTTCCAGCAGCCGGGTTCAAGACCACGAGCAGTACTTC.

Details on this clone: Its ends do not fully match the called genes, so a read error is possible. V is TRBV9 and J is TRBJ2-1; weak D call: TRBD1 (5 bases). This CDR3 has 16 residues. Germline V gives CDR1 SGDLS, CDR2 YYNGEE. The CDR3 sequence is CASSVGPRRFGQPPIF. Written as DNA, the CDR3 is TGTGCCAGCAGCGTAGGGCCTCGCCGTTTCGGACAACCACCGATCTTC.